This entry lists 21 T cell receptor beta chains sequenced from one sample in a study of T cell responses to AZD1222 COVID-19 vaccine (dated by TCRdb to the early 2020s). Library preparation used the immunoSEQ multiplex PCR assay. Entries here come from immuneACCESS through TCRdb and include only in-frame sequences with V and J called. Some clones fail to appear in such tables; in the studies checked, an unresolved V gene covers under half of the shortfall, and the cause of the remainder is unknown. The sample table holds about 110,000 clones, of which about 85% were seen once. In total, the top ten clones hold 4.5% to 6% of the sample. This specimen's time point label, interpreted: about 28 days (+/-7) after the second vaccine dose. Sequencing used peripheral blood, obtained 28 days after the second AZD1222 dose. These receptors all come from an adult who received the AZD1222 COVID-19 vaccine.

V usage is TRBV29-1 and J usage is TRBJ2-4; 12 nucleotides align to TRBD1. The CDR3 consists of 15 residues. CDR1 and CDR2 (germline): SQVTM, ANQGSEA. With 4 bases clipped from V and 1 base from J, the junction kept 2 bases outside the gene matches. The CDR3 region is CSVVGQGAAKNIQYF. CDR3 nucleotides: TGCAGCGTTGTGGGACAGGGGGCGGCCAAAAACATTCAGTACTTC.

This clone has more than one count but fewer than ten. The chain recombines TRBV5-4 with TRBJ1-1; TRBD1 aligns across 8 bases. J was trimmed by 11 bases and V by 0 bases; bases with no gene match: 12. This CDR3 comprises 15 residues. Germline-derived CDR1 and CDR2 are SGHNT and YYREEE (reference sequence). The CDR3 DNA sequence: TGTGCCAGCAGCTTGGGAAACAGGGGGAGTGAAAGGGCTTTCTTT. It is translated as CASSLGNRGSERAFF.

The chain has TRBV9 and TRBJ1-1; D remains ambiguous. This CDR3 spans 13 amino acids. Germline CDR1 reads SGDLS; CDR2 reads YYNGEE. V was clipped by 4 bases and J by 5 bases, with 12 bases between them. Here the CDR3 DNA reads TGTGCCAGCAGCCCCCCCCCGGGGACTGAAGCTTTCTTT. This encodes CASSPPPGTEAFF.

The genes are TRBV5-1 and TRBJ2-3; 11 nucleotides align to TRBD2. The junction had 4 bases not matched to a gene; V was cut back by 0 bases and J by 4 bases. The CDR3 is 16 residues long. CDR1 is SGHRS and CDR2 is YFSETQ in the germline V gene. CDR3 residues: CASSLDSGGASDTQYF. The CDR3 DNA follows: TGCGCCAGCAGCTTGGATAGCGGGGGGGCCTCAGATACGCAGTATTTT.

CDR3: CASTGRENEKLFF. As DNA, the CDR3 is TGTGCCAGCACGGGCAGGGAGAATGAAAAACTGTTTTTT. The chain combines TRBV6-5 with TRBJ1-4, with D perhaps TRBD1 (5 bases). Deletions cut 7 bases from V and 5 bases from J, with 11 bases between. CDR1 MNHEY and CDR2 SVGAGI come from the germline V gene. The CDR3 runs to 13 residues.

The V call is TRBV10-3, the J call TRBJ1-1, with 9 bases matching TRBD1. Trimming at V came to 10 bases and at J to 0 bases, leaving 9 bases not matched to a gene. There are 15 residues in the CDR3. Germline CDR1 is ENHRY and CDR2 is SYGVKD. The CDR3 is CATDRGLGMNTEAFF. As DNA, the CDR3 is TGTGCCACGGACAGGGGTTTGGGAATGAACACTGAAGCTTTCTTT.

This chain uses TRBV28 with TRBJ1-1; no definite D call. V gave up 6 bases and J gave up 3 bases, with 14 bases separating them. The CDR3 is 14 residues long. CDR1 is MDHEN, CDR2 SYDVKM, per germline. Here the CDR3 DNA reads TGTGCCAGCAGCTTCATACAGACTTACACTGAAGCTTTCTTT. It is translated as CASSFIQTYTEAFF.

This rearrangement joins TRBV27 to TRBJ2-1, with D possibly being TRBD1 (6 bases). The germline V and J ends were trimmed by 7 bases and 11 bases, with 18 bases remaining between them. Looked up from germline, CDR1 is MNHEY and CDR2 is SMNVEV (reference sequence). This CDR3 contains 13 residues. This chain's CDR3 is CASTRPGHSKQFF. The CDR3, as DNA: TGTGCCAGCACTAGACCGGGACACTCCAAGCAGTTCTTC.

Turning to this clone: Different DNA sequences within this sample yield the same CDR3. The CDR3 DNA reads TGTGCCAGCAGTTTGCAAGGTAACACTGAAGCTTTCTTT. It is translated as CASSLQGNTEAFF. The chain uses TRBV12-3 or TRBV12-4 and TRBJ1-1; D uncertain. V was cut by 3 bases and J by 2 bases, with 7 bases left in between. This CDR3 comprises 13 residues.

This clone has more than one count but fewer than ten. This rearrangement joins TRBV29-1 to TRBJ2-5; TRBD2 agrees at 8 bases. Germline trimming cut 4 bases from V and 3 bases from J; bases unmatched to any gene: 4. Germline V gene data show CDR1 as SQVTM and CDR2 as ANQGSEA. The CDR3 has 13 residues. CDR3 in DNA: TGCAGCGTTGTCGGGGGGGGTAAAGAGACCCAGTACTTC. It translates to CSVVGGGKETQYF.

This clone was seen more than once but under ten times. V usage is TRBV29-1 and J usage is TRBJ2-1; D is unclear. Trimming removed 4 bases from V and 11 bases from J, with 9 bases in between. Germline V CDR1 and CDR2: SQVTM, ANQGSEA. This CDR3 has 10 residues. CDR3 in DNA: TGCAGCGTTGTAGGCAGAAAGCAGTTCTTC. Its translation is CSVVGRKQFF.

This sequence joins TRBV2 and TRBJ1-4; D call uncertain. Trimming took off 6 bases at V and 4 bases at J, with 9 bases between the two ends. The germline CDR1 and CDR2 sequences are SNHLY and FYNNEI. The CDR3 is made up of 13 amino acids. The CDR3 loop is CASSLRLNEKLFF. For the CDR3, the DNA is TGTGCCAGCAGCCTCCGGCTTAATGAAAAACTGTTTTTT. The full variable domain, with the rest looked up from reference TRBV2 and TRBJ1-4, is EPEVTQTPSHQVTQMGQEVILRCVPISNHLYFYWYRQILGQKVEFLVSFYNNEISEKSEIFDDQFSVERPDGSNFTLKIRSTKLEDSAMYFCASSLRLNEKLFFGSGTQLSVL.

The CDR3 reads CASSEYRTSNQPQHF. The DNA for the CDR3 is TGTGCCAGCAGTGAGTATAGAACTAGCAATCAGCCCCAGCATTTT. The V and J genes are TRBV6-1 and TRBJ1-5; D gene uncertain. Per the germline V gene, CDR1 is MNHNS and CDR2 is SASEGT. This CDR3 region has 15 residues. V was cut by 3 bases and J by 0 bases, with 9 bases left in between.

The CDR3 loop is CASLGTGSSYEQYF. CDR3 nucleotide sequence: TGTGCCAGCTTAGGGACAGGCTCTTCCTACGAGCAGTACTTC. The rearrangement uses TRBV28 and TRBJ2-7; TRBD1 agrees at 8 bases. Germline V gene sequence: CDR1 MDHEN, CDR2 SYDVKM. V shed 8 bases, J shed 1 base, and the junction held 7 bases outside the gene matches. The CDR3 sequence is 14 residues long.

The rearrangement links TRBV7-2 to TRBJ2-3; 9 bases are shared with TRBD2. Germline V gene sequence: CDR1 SGHTA, CDR2 FQGNSA. Trimming removed 1 base from V and 5 bases from J; junction bases left unmatched: 10. CDR3 length: 17 residues. Here the CDR3 DNA reads TGTGCCAGCAGCTTAGGTCCTAGCGGGGCGCCTTTAGATACGCAGTATTTT. This encodes CASSLGPSGAPLDTQYF.

The chain is built from TRBV24-1 and TRBJ2-3; 9 positions agree with TRBD1. V shed 4 bases and J 6 bases; nucleotides not matched to a gene: 7. This CDR3 is built from 15 residues. Germline lookup yields CDR1 KGHDR and CDR2 SFDVKD. The CDR3 here is CATSDTGGKADTQYF. CDR3 sequence (DNA): TGTGCCACCAGTGACACAGGGGGCAAAGCTGATACGCAGTATTTT.

Worth noting for this clone: Its ends do not fully match the called genes, so a read error is possible. This chain joins TRBV15 and TRBJ2-7; TRBD1 aligns across 7 bases. Germline V CDR1 and CDR2: LNHNV, YYDKDF (reference sequence). There are 13 residues in the CDR3. The CDR3 region is CATSGEQGWEQYF. CDR3 DNA: TGTGCCACCAGCGGAGAACAGGGGTGGGAGCAGTACTTC. Drawing the rest from reference TRBV15 and TRBJ2-7, the complete variable domain is DAMVIQNPRYQVTQFGKPVTLSCSQTLNHNVMYWYQQKSSQAPKLLFHYYDKDFNNEADTPDNFQSRRPNTSFCFLDIRSPGLGDTAMYLCATSGEQGWEQYFGPGTRLTVT.

This chain connects TRBV19 to TRBJ2-7, with no clear D. Per the germline V gene, CDR1 is LNHDA and CDR2 is SQIVND (reference sequence). The V end was cut by 6 bases, the J end by 0 bases, with 6 bases between. The CDR3 has 12 amino acids. CDR3 loop: CASRTLSYEQYF. CDR3 nucleotide sequence: TGTGCCAGTAGGACTCTCTCCTACGAGCAGTACTTC.

The chain joins TRBV3-1 (or the pseudogene TRBV3-2) to TRBJ1-1; D perhaps matches TRBD1 (5 bases). The V end was cut by 1 base, the J end by 1 base, with 10 bases between. Germline V gene sequence: CDR1 LGHDT, CDR2 YNNKEL (reference sequence). The CDR3 length is 15 residues. The CDR3 protein is CASSQVGAPNTEAFF. For the CDR3, the DNA is TGTGCCAGCAGCCAAGTAGGGGCCCCGAACACTGAAGCTTTCTTT.

This clone has only one observation. V is TRBV24-1 and J is TRBJ1-1; 9 bases match TRBD1. V lost 3 bases, J lost 8 bases, and 3 bases stayed unmatched. CDR3 length equals 13 residues. CDR1 and CDR2 (germline): KGHDR, SFDVKD. CDR3 sequence: CATSDTGTGEAFF. The CDR3 region has the DNA TGTGCCACCAGTGATACTGGGACAGGGGAAGCTTTCTTT.

The table lists this clone with a few counts. The chain links TRBV7-8 to TRBJ1-4, with D perhaps TRBD1 (5 bases). The CDR3 contains 14 residues. Trimming removed 3 bases from V and 2 bases from J, with 7 bases in between. CDR1 and CDR2 (germline): SGHVS, FQNEAQ. CDR3: CASSLTATNEKLFF. In DNA form, the CDR3 reads TGTGCCAGCAGCTTGACAGCGACTAATGAAAAACTGTTTTTT.